The 17 T cell receptor beta chains listed next were all sequenced from one sample in a study of T cells in Graves' hyperthyroidism and ophthalmopathy. TCR beta CDR3 region amplification was performed from RNA transcripts. The study used the HTBI primer set for a first-round RT-PCR of the TCR CDR3. TCRdb re-called the multiplex PCR reads through MiXCR, storing one row per CDR3 protein. The table includes hundreds of thousands of distinct CDR3 sequences, nearly 20% detected once. Input material: blood. The receptors come from a man aged 35 to 55 with Graves' ophthalmopathy.

V is TRBV2 and J is TRBJ1-4, with a possible D match to TRBD1 (6 bases). Trimming pared 6 bases from V and 1 base from J, leaving 15 bases between. Germline V lookup: CDR1 SNHLY, CDR2 FYNNEI. The CDR3 is 16 amino acids. CDR3: CASSPGRGRTNEKLFF. The CDR3 DNA sequence: TGTGCCAGCAGCCCTGGGAGGGGGAGAACTAATGAAAAACTGTTTTTT.

This chain links TRBV12-5 with TRBJ2-1, with D possibly TRBD1 on 6 matching bases. The V gene lost 0 bases and the J gene lost 3 bases, with 15 bases spanning the gap. From germline, CDR1 is LGHNT and CDR2 FRNRAP. The CDR3 loop spans 17 amino acids. The CDR3 spells CASGLVPRTESYNEQFF. In DNA form, the CDR3 reads TGTGCTAGTGGTTTGGTGCCGAGGACAGAGAGCTACAATGAGCAGTTCTTC.

The J gene is TRBJ1-6, the V gene TRBV28; possible D gene TRBD1, 5 bases. The V end lost 4 bases, the J end lost 7 bases, and 17 bases lay between the germline ends. The length of the CDR3 is 16 residues. CDR1 is MDHEN and CDR2 is SYDVKM in the germline V gene. The CDR3 nucleotides read TGTGCCAGCAGTTCTACCCTTGGGGGTGGCAATTCACCCCTCCACTTT. Protein product: CASSSTLGGGNSPLHF.

This clonotype was counted ten times or more. The CDR3 sequence is CASSRTDRTYEQYF. CDR3 in DNA: TGTGCCAGCAGCAGAACAGACAGAACCTACGAGCAGTACTTC. V and J are TRBV7-9 and TRBJ2-7; a possible D gene is TRBD1 (5 bases). V was shortened by 5 bases and J by 2 bases, with 13 bases between the two germline ends. The CDR3 is made up of 14 amino acids. CDR1 is SEHNR, CDR2 FQNEAQ, per germline (reference sequence).

V and J are TRBV11-3 and TRBJ2-7, with D possibly matching TRBD2 (5 bases). The CDR3 loop spans 14 amino acids. Looked up from germline, CDR1 is SGHNT and CDR2 is YENEEA. V gave up 5 bases and J gave up 0 bases, with 11 bases separating them. The CDR3 DNA reads TGTGCCAGCAGCCGACGGGGTTTCTCCTACGAGCAGTACTTC. It encodes CASSRRGFSYEQYF.

The V and J genes are TRBV27 and TRBJ2-7; the match to TRBD1 covers 10 bases. Trimming cost V 6 bases and J 2 bases; bases outside gene matches: 16. This CDR3 is built from 18 residues. The germline V gene has CDR1 MNHEY and CDR2 SMNVEV (reference sequence). The DNA of the CDR3 is TGTGCCAGCAGGCCCCTCCGGGACAGGGGTCGTACCCCCTACGAGCAGTACTTC. Translating gives CASRPLRDRGRTPYEQYF.

The table lists this clonotype with a few counts. The chain employs TRBV2 and TRBJ2-6; D unresolved. The CDR3 is 16 amino acids. The V end lost 3 bases, the J end lost 2 bases, and 11 bases lay between the germline ends. CDR1 and CDR2 from the germline V gene are SNHLY and FYNNEI. CDR3 DNA: TGTGCCAGCAGTGAGGCCCCGAGAACTGGGGCCAACGTCCTGACTTTC. Translation gives CASSEAPRTGANVLTF.

The rearrangement uses TRBV20-1 and TRBJ1-2; no reliable D call. CDR1 is DFQATT and CDR2 is SNEGSKA in the germline V gene (reference sequence). The CDR3 has 13 amino acids. Trimming stripped 1 base from V and 3 bases from J, with 9 bases between. The DNA for the CDR3 is TGCAGTGCTAGAGTGGATAGCGACTATGGCTACACCTTC. Protein sequence: CSARVDSDYGYTF.

Turning to this clonotype: The junction and the germline gene differ at one end; a read error may be behind it. This chain links TRBV5-1 with TRBJ1-4, with D perhaps TRBD1 (6 bases). CDR1 and CDR2 (germline): SGHRS, YFSETQ. The CDR3 contains 16 residues. The CDR3 region is CASSLDPGTSNEKLFF. CDR3 nucleotides: TGTGCCAGCAGTCTCGACCCCGGGACAAGTAATGAAAAACTGTTTTTT.

This clonotype was observed at least ten times. The gene calls are TRBV12-3 or TRBV12-4 and TRBJ2-1, with 8 nucleotides matching TRBD2. Trimming removed 6 bases from V and 0 bases from J; junction bases left unmatched: 4. The CDR3 runs to 15 residues. CDR3 bases: TGTGCCAGCAGACTAGCGGCGAGCTCCTACAATGAGCAGTTCTTC. It encodes CASRLAASSYNEQFF.

In this sample, this clonotype turned up a few times. The J gene is TRBJ2-2, the V gene TRBV12-3 or TRBV12-4; D is unclear. The CDR3 consists of 14 residues. Between the trimmed V and J ends, which lost 5 bases and 6 bases, there was a span of 13 bases. This CDR3 reads CASSTHSLAGELFF. CDR3 bases: TGTGCCAGCAGTACTCACTCCCTTGCCGGGGAGCTGTTTTTT.

This chain uses TRBV6-1 with TRBJ1-5; D not resolved. The germline V and J ends were trimmed by 3 bases and 12 bases, with 15 bases remaining between them. The CDR3 runs to 13 residues. Germline V gives CDR1 MNHNS, CDR2 SASEGT. DNA for the CDR3: TGTGCCAGCAGTGAGATGAGGATTGTGCGCCAGCATTTT. This translates into CASSEMRIVRQHF.

This clonotype appeared many times. The J gene is TRBJ2-7, the V gene TRBV28, with 11 bases matching TRBD2. Trimming removed 9 bases from V and 3 bases from J; junction bases left unmatched: 4. The CDR3 spans 13 residues. Per germline, CDR1 MDHEN and CDR2 SYDVKM. The CDR3 DNA sequence: TGTGCCAGTAGGACTAGCGGGTTCTACGAGCAGTACTTC. It specifies CASRTSGFYEQYF.

This chain uses TRBV19 with TRBJ1-2; D is possibly TRBD1 (6 bases). The V gene lost 4 bases and the J gene lost 8 bases, with 14 bases spanning the gap. The CDR3 spans 13 residues. The germline CDR1 and CDR2 sequences are LNHDA and SQIVND (reference sequence). In nucleotides, the CDR3 is TGTGCCAGTAGTACGCCCGACAGGAGGGGCTACACCTTC. It codes for CASSTPDRRGYTF.

The gene calls are TRBV20-1 and TRBJ2-5, with 7 positions matching TRBD2. The V and J ends lost 3 bases and 3 bases, in that order; junction bases with no gene match: 4. CDR3 length: 13 amino acids. From germline, CDR1 is DFQATT and CDR2 SNEGSKA (reference sequence). CDR3 DNA sequence: TGCAGTGCTAGGGCGAGCGGGGAAGAGACCCAGTACTTC. It yields the protein CSARASGEETQYF.

The genes are TRBV5-1 and TRBJ2-7; D call uncertain. V gave up 0 bases and J gave up 0 bases, with 7 bases separating them. The CDR3 consists of 14 residues. Germline V gene data show CDR1 as SGHRS and CDR2 as YFSETQ. CDR3 amino acids: CASSLVTPSYEQYF. The CDR3 nucleotides read TGCGCCAGCAGCTTGGTGACCCCCTCCTACGAGCAGTACTTC.

The sample holds a few counts of this clonotype. V and J are TRBV6-1 and TRBJ1-2; the D is unclear. The CDR3 totals 13 residues. The germline gives CDR1 MNHNS, CDR2 SASEGT. Trimming removed 5 bases from V and 4 bases from J, with 11 bases in between. For the CDR3, the DNA is TGTGCCAGCAGTTATCGGTTAGGCTATGGCTACACCTTC. Translating gives CASSYRLGYGYTF.